This TCR beta chain stems from a study of T cell changes during pregnancy in multiple sclerosis. Sequenced by immunoSEQ multiplex PCR; TCRdb stores in-frame clones only, minus some. Of roughly 100,000 clones listed, around 91% are singletons. This CDR3 is built from 14 residues. Between the trimmed V and J ends, which lost 3 bases and 2 bases, there was a span of 10 bases. Germline CDR1 and CDR2: KGHSH and LQKENI. This specimen was peripheral blood, taken after pregnancy. The chain has TRBV18 and TRBJ2-5; D ambiguous. The TCR was taken from a female donor with multiple sclerosis, enrolled in a pregnancy study. CDR3 sequence (DNA): TGTGCCAGCTCACCCCAACGCAGTCAAGAGACCCAGTACTTC. Encoded protein: CASSPQRSQETQYF.